Presented here are 27 T cell receptor beta chains from one specimen sequenced in a study of blood T cell repertoires in COVID-19. The protocol was immunoSEQ multiplex PCR, while the TCRdb copy is restricted to in-frame clones and leaves out a portion. The table lists some 150,000 clones, approximately 89% of them singletons. The sample was peripheral blood. The receptors stem from a human donor in a cohort sampled during active COVID-19.

DNA for the CDR3: TGTGCCAGCTCACCACCCACCGGGGGGGCGGACACCGGGGAGCTGTTTTTT. It encodes CASSPPTGGADTGELFF. V and J are TRBV18 and TRBJ2-2; 8 bases are shared with TRBD2. Germline-derived CDR1 and CDR2 are KGHSH and LQKENI. The CDR3 consists of 17 residues. V trimming: 0 bases; J trimming: 3 bases; junction bases outside the gene matches: 6.

CDR3: CASAYRGPTYEQYF. CDR3 in DNA: TGTGCCAGCGCTTACAGGGGGCCGACCTACGAGCAGTACTTC. This chain connects TRBV7-2 to TRBJ2-7; TRBD1 matches at 9 bases. CDR1 is SGHTA, CDR2 FQGNSA, per germline. V trimming: 8 bases; J trimming: 2 bases; junction bases outside the gene matches: 7. The length of the CDR3 is 14 residues.

J is TRBJ1-5 and V is TRBV19; no clear D. Deletions cut 3 bases from V and 3 bases from J, with 18 bases between. Germline loops: CDR1 LNHDA, CDR2 SQIVND (reference sequence). The CDR3 spans 17 residues. CDR3 DNA sequence: TGTGCCAGTAGTATCCCCGCCGGGAGCCTTTCCAATCAGCCCCAGCATTTT. Its translation: CASSIPAGSLSNQPQHF.

The chain joins TRBV2 to TRBJ2-1, with D tentatively TRBD2 (6 bases). This CDR3 region has 11 residues. V lost 3 bases, J lost 16 bases, and 13 bases lay in between. CDR1 and CDR2 from the germline V gene are SNHLY and FYNNEI. CDR3 in amino acids: CASSEGGSSFF. In DNA form, the CDR3 reads TGTGCCAGCAGTGAGGGGGGTAGCAGTTTCTTC.

V gene TRBV27 combines with J gene TRBJ2-2, with D possibly being TRBD2 (6 bases). The CDR3 runs to 15 residues. Germline V lookup: CDR1 MNHEY, CDR2 SMNVEV (reference sequence). Trimming removed 6 bases at V and 5 bases at J, with 16 bases between. In nucleotides, the CDR3 is TGTGCCAGCAGAATCGGACGGGGGTTGACCGGGGAGCTGTTTTTT. Translated, it gives CASRIGRGLTGELFF.

The chain links TRBV6-2 or TRBV6-3 to TRBJ1-5, with TRBD1 identical over 10 bases. V lost 5 bases and J lost 4; bases outside the gene matches: 5. The CDR3 totals 15 residues. Germline CDR1 reads MNHEY; CDR2 reads SVGEGT. This CDR3 is CASSNPGQGNQPQHF. The CDR3 DNA reads as TGTGCCAGCAGTAACCCGGGACAGGGGAATCAGCCCCAGCATTTT.

The table lists this clone with a count of one. The rearrangement joins TRBV23-1 to TRBJ1-1; unclear D gene. TRBV23-1 is assigned to the ORF class and has an uncertain function. V was cut by 3 bases and J by 7 bases, with 9 bases left in between. This CDR3 spans 12 amino acids. The DNA for the CDR3 is TGCGCCAGCAGTCATCAGACATGTGAAGCTTTCTTT. The encoded protein is CASSHQTCEAFF.

The chain is built from TRBV27 and TRBJ1-1, with D possibly matching TRBD1 (5 bases). Germline lookup yields CDR1 MNHEY and CDR2 SMNVEV (reference sequence). Trimming removed 3 bases at V and 1 base at J, with 9 bases between. The CDR3 has 14 residues. CDR3: CASSLSGGNTEAFF. In DNA form, the CDR3 reads TGTGCCAGCAGTTTGTCGGGGGGGAACACTGAAGCTTTCTTT.

The V gene is TRBV5-5, the J gene TRBJ1-3; D call uncertain. V was cut by 4 bases and J by 0 bases, with 8 bases left in between. Germline CDR1 and CDR2: SGHKS and YYEKEE (reference sequence). This CDR3 contains 14 residues. CDR3 in amino acids: CASSLQLSGNTIYF. The CDR3 bases are TGTGCCAGCAGCCTACAGCTCTCTGGAAACACCATATATTTT.

The rearrangement joins TRBV5-1 to TRBJ2-7, with 8 bases aligning to TRBD1. The CDR3 has 14 residues. V trimming: 4 bases; J trimming: 3 bases; junction bases outside the gene matches: 6. CDR1 is SGHRS, CDR2 YFSETQ, per germline. CDR3 in DNA: TGCGCCAGCAGCCCTCGACAGGGGCTCTACGAGCAGTACTTC. Residues: CASSPRQGLYEQYF.

V is TRBV7-9 and J is TRBJ1-6; no clear D. The CDR3 totals 13 residues. Germline assignment: CDR1 SEHNR and CDR2 FQNEAQ (reference sequence). Trimming took 5 bases from V and 7 from J, leaving 9 bases between them. In nucleotides, the CDR3 is TGTGCCAGCAGCCCCCGGGGAAATTCACCCCTCCACTTT. The encoded protein is CASSPRGNSPLHF. The variable domain in full, with the rest retrieved from reference TRBV7-9 and TRBJ1-6, is DTGVSQNPRHKITKRGQNVTFRCDPISEHNRLYWYRQTLGQGPEFLTYFQNEAQLEKSRLLSDRFSAERPKGSFSTLEIQRTEQGDSAMYLCASSPRGNSPLHFGNGTRLTVT.

The chain links TRBV6-5 to TRBJ1-2, with D perhaps matching TRBD1 (5 bases). CDR1 and CDR2 (germline): MNHEY, SVGAGI. The CDR3 contains 13 residues. Trimming cost V 8 bases and J 2 bases, with 12 bases left between them. Here the CDR3 reads CASRGDGNYGYTF. Here the CDR3 DNA reads TGTGCCAGCCGGGGGGACGGCAACTATGGCTACACCTTC.

The chain recombines TRBV12-3 or TRBV12-4 with TRBJ1-6; D call uncertain. Trimming pared 7 bases from V and 13 bases from J, leaving 17 bases between. This CDR3 is 13 amino acids long. CDR3 bases: TGTGCCAGCACCGCAAACCGGGAATCCCCCCTCCACTTT. Protein product: CASTANRESPLHF.

The chain combines TRBV9 with TRBJ2-5; the D gene is possibly TRBD1 (6 bases). The CDR3 totals 12 residues. CDR1 and CDR2 (germline): SGDLS, YYNGEE. V was clipped by 3 bases and J by 4 bases, with 7 bases between them. CDR3 amino acids: CASSEGGETQYF. The CDR3 region has the DNA TGTGCCAGCAGCGAAGGGGGAGAGACCCAGTACTTC.

This rearrangement joins TRBV6-5 to TRBJ1-2, with 7 bases aligning to TRBD1. J gave up 4 bases and V 6 bases, and 8 bases lay outside the gene matches. CDR3 length: 14 residues. Germline CDR1 is MNHEY and CDR2 is SVGAGI. CDR3 protein: CASREGQTGYGYTF. The CDR3 DNA reads TGTGCCAGCAGAGAGGGACAGACGGGCTATGGCTACACCTTC.

The rearrangement links TRBV7-9 to TRBJ1-1; TRBD1 matches 11 bases. With 4 bases clipped from V and 4 bases from J, the junction kept 14 bases outside the gene matches. Germline V gives CDR1 SEHNR, CDR2 FQNEAQ (reference sequence). This CDR3 contains 18 residues. The DNA for the CDR3 is TGTGCCAGCAGCTCATACTGGACAGGGGGCCAAACTCTCACTGAAGCTTTCTTT. This gives the protein CASSSYWTGGQTLTEAFF.

The gene calls are TRBV2 and TRBJ1-2; TRBD1 aligns across 8 bases. CDR1 is SNHLY and CDR2 is FYNNEI in the germline V gene. The CDR3 loop spans 12 amino acids. Trimming at V came to 6 bases and at J to 6 bases, leaving 3 bases not matched to a gene. DNA of the CDR3: TGTGCCAGCAGCCGGACAGGGAATGGCTACACCTTC. Its translation is CASSRTGNGYTF.

This chain uses TRBV5-1 with TRBJ2-5; 11 bases are shared with TRBD2. Germline values: CDR1 SGHRS, CDR2 YFSETQ. CDR3 length: 18 amino acids. V shed 0 bases and J 4 bases; nucleotides not matched to a gene: 11. In DNA, the CDR3 is TGCGCCAGCAGCTTGGAGGCTCCTAGCGGGGGGTTTGGAGAGACCCAGTACTTC. Its translation: CASSLEAPSGGFGETQYF. Full variable domain (outside the CDR3, taken from reference TRBV5-1 and TRBJ2-5): KAGVTQTPRYLIKTRGQQVTLSCSPISGHRSVSWYQQTPGQGLQFLFEYFSETQRNKGNFPGRFSGRQFSNSRSEMNVSTLELGDSALYLCASSLEAPSGGFGETQYFGPGTRLLVL.

CDR3 residues: CASSPLDSLNTEAFF. The CDR3 DNA sequence: TGTGCCAGCTCACCACTTGACAGTTTGAACACTGAAGCTTTCTTT. J is TRBJ1-1 and V is TRBV18; the D gene is possibly TRBD1 (5 bases). Deletions cut 1 base from V and 0 bases from J, with 9 bases between. This CDR3 spans 15 amino acids. Germline-derived CDR1 and CDR2 are KGHSH and LQKENI.

The CDR3 DNA reads TGTGCCAGCAGCCCCCTGACTGAGAACACCGGGGAGCTGTTTTTT. Encoded protein: CASSPLTENTGELFF. The genes are TRBV7-9 and TRBJ2-2; D gene uncertain. Trimming took off 5 bases at V and 1 base at J, with 11 bases between the two ends. The germline gives CDR1 SEHNR, CDR2 FQNEAQ (reference sequence). The CDR3 length is 15 residues.

DNA for the CDR3: TGTGCCAGCAGTTTAACGGGAATAACTGAAGCTTTCTTT. It yields the protein CASSLTGITEAFF. The rearrangement uses TRBV6-2 or TRBV6-3 and TRBJ1-1, with D unclear. Germline CDR1 MNHEY, CDR2 SVGEGT. Trimming cost V 4 bases and J 5 bases, with 11 bases left between them. The CDR3 covers 13 residues.

The chain uses TRBV29-1 and TRBJ1-1; no definite D call. Trimming cost V 5 bases and J 6 bases, with 13 bases left between them. The CDR3 length is 12 residues. The germline V gene has CDR1 SQVTM and CDR2 ANQGSEA. CDR3 in DNA: TGCAGCGTTACAGCAACCGTCTCTGAAGCTTTCTTT. The encoded protein is CSVTATVSEAFF.

The rearrangement joins TRBV5-1 to TRBJ1-1; the D gene is possibly TRBD1 (5 bases). Germline CDR1 is SGHRS and CDR2 is YFSETQ. The length of the CDR3 is 12 residues. Trimming shortened V by 0 bases and J by 10 bases, and 10 bases separated the two germline ends. The chain's CDR3 is CASSLERGVAFF. The CDR3 bases are TGCGCCAGCAGCTTGGAACGGGGGGTAGCTTTCTTT.

CDR3 amino acids: CASSLAGTANTGELFF. CDR3 nucleotides: TGCGCCAGCAGCTTGGCCGGGACAGCGAACACCGGGGAGCTGTTTTTT. This chain uses TRBV5-1 with TRBJ2-2; 7 bases align to TRBD1. The CDR3 is 16 residues long. The V segment lost 0 bases and the J segment 0 bases; nucleotides outside the gene matches: 2. Germline CDR1 is SGHRS and CDR2 is YFSETQ.

V and J are TRBV9 and TRBJ1-4; D gene unclear. The CDR3 has 15 residues. Germline V gives CDR1 SGDLS, CDR2 YYNGEE. V gave up 4 bases and J gave up 7 bases, with 17 bases separating them. Here the CDR3 DNA reads TGTGCCAGCAGCCCCTCGGGAACAGCTGGTGAAAAACTGTTTTTT. As protein: CASSPSGTAGEKLFF.

Only one count was recorded for this clone. The chain has TRBV4-3 and TRBJ2-3; 10 bases align to TRBD2. CDR3 length: 17 residues. Germline V lookup: CDR1 LGHNA, CDR2 YSLEER. The V segment lost 0 bases and the J segment 4 bases; nucleotides outside the gene matches: 7. In DNA, the CDR3 is TGCGCCAGCAGCCAAGATAGCCTAGCGGGGGAGGCAGATACGCAGTATTTT. Protein sequence: CASSQDSLAGEADTQYF.

CDR3 nucleotide sequence: TGCGCCAGCAGTGAGTCAGGAGGGAACACTGAAGCTTTCTTT. Amino acids: CASSESGGNTEAFF. This chain links TRBV10-2 with TRBJ1-1, with D uncertain. The CDR3 has 14 amino acids. Germline V gene lookup returns CDR1 WSHSY and CDR2 SAAADI. Trimming removed 0 bases from V and 1 base from J, with 6 bases in between.